This TCR beta chain was identified during a study of glioma-infiltrating T cells. Germline-derived CDR1 and CDR2 are MNHEY and SVGEGT. After removal of 2 bases from V and 3 bases from J, the junction contained 4 bases not matched to a gene. This CDR3 region has 16 residues. This clonotype was seen many times. Its specificity is not known. The iRepertoire nested amplicon-rescue multiplex PCR amplified TCR alpha and beta CDR3s from RNA. Input was roughly 100-450 ng of tissue mRNA or PBMC total RNA. TCRdb passed the multiplex PCR reads through MiXCR, listing each CDR3 protein once. The top ten clones hold 35% to 40% of a sample with 90,000 to 100,000 distinct CDR3 sequences, about 37% of them seen once. Overall study results and limits: Gliomas, especially low-grade, showed above-expected tissue-blood divergence; non-neoplastic patients showed below. Very few CDR3 sequences were shared between tissue and blood.

The rearrangement links TRBV6-2 or TRBV6-3 to TRBJ2-4; 10 positions match TRBD2. The TCR comes from a human donor with low-grade glioma or glioblastoma, undergoing nonglioma brain surgery, or in good health (not recorded which). The specimen sequenced was glioma tissue, nonneoplastic brain tissue, or PBMCs (not recorded which). The CDR3 sequence: CASSYTAGGGKNIQYF. The CDR3 DNA is TGTGCCAGCAGTTACACAGCGGGAGGGGGCAAAAACATTCAGTACTTC.